The clone carrying this T cell receptor (beta chain) was seen a few times. The antigen is unknown. TCRdb re-derived calls from the 5' RACE reads in MiXCR, one entry per CDR3 protein. Among 150,000 to 200,000 distinct CDR3 sequences, about a third were seen once, and the ten largest hold around 12%. The data originate from a study of T-cell memory formation after mild COVID-19. Across the whole study: Largely, the TCR clusters proved donor specific.

Broader study findings: The appearance of some responding clones in pre-infection memory suggested that cross-reactive memory joined. Unconfirmed was the SARS-CoV-2 specificity of second-wave clones that peaked on day 37.

Between the trimmed V and J ends, which lost 5 bases and 3 bases, there was a span of 22 bases. Per germline, CDR1 SGHVS and CDR2 FNYEAQ. The CDR3 contains 17 residues. The source material was PBMCs or a T cell subset sorted from them (not recorded which). This chain joins TRBV7-6 and TRBJ2-5; D not certain. The sequence was collected from an adult woman who had mild COVID-19 (a few samples of this study predate the infection). Cell type and time point are not known. The CDR3 region has the DNA TGTGCCAGCAGCGGTTTTATAAGTTTAAGAAATAAAGAGACCCAGTACTTC. Its protein is CASSGFISLRNKETQYF.